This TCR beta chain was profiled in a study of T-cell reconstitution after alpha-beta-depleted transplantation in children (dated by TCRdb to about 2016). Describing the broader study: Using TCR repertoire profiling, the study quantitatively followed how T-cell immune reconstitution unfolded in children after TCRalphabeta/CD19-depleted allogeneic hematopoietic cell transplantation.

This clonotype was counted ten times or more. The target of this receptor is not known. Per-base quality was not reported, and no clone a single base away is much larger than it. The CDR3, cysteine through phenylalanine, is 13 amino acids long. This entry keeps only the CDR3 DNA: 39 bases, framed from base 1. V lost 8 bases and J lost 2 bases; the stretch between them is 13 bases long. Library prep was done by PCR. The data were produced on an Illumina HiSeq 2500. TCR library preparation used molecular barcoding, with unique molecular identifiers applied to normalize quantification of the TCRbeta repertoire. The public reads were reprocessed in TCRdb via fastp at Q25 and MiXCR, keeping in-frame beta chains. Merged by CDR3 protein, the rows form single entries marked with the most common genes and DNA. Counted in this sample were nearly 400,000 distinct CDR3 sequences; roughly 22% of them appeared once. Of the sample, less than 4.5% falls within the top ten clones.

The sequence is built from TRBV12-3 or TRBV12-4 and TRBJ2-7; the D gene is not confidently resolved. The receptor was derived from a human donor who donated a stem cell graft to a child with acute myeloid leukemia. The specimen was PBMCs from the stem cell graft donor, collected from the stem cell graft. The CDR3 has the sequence CASREEWAYEQYF. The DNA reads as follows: TGTGCCAGCCGCGAGGAGTGGGCCTACGAGCAGTACTTC.